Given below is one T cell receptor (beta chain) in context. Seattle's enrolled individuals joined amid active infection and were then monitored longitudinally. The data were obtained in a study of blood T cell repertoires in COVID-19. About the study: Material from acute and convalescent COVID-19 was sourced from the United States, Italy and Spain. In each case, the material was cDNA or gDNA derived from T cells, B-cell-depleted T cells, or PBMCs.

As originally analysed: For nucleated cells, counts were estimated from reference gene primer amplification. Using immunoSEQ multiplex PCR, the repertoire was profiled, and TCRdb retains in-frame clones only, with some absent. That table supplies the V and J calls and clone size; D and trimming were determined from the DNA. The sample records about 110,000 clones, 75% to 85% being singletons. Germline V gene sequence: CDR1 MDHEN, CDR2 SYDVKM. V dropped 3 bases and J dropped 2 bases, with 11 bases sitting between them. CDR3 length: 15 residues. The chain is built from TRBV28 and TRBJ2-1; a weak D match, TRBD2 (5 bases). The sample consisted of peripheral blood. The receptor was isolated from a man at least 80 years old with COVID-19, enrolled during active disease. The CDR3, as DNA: TGTGCCAGCAGTTTCGGACTCACCGCCTACAATGAGCAGTTCTTC. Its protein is CASSFGLTAYNEQFF.